A single T cell receptor (beta chain) is shown here with its context. Its antigen is unknown. This sample was taken from a study of T cells in Graves' hyperthyroidism and ophthalmopathy. It was RNA transcripts that yielded the amplified TCR beta CDR3 regions. Carried out on the TCR CDR3, a first-round RT-PCR used the HTBI primer set. TCRdb reprocessed the multiplex PCR reads with MiXCR, giving one entry per CDR3 protein. Among over 650,000 distinct CDR3 sequences listed, nearly 45% were seen once. Regarding the study as a whole: Most thyroid clonotypes that were expanded above 0.001 also turned up in blood.

With V trimmed by 6 bases and J by 9 bases, 9 bases remained unmatched. The germline V gene encodes CDR1 SNHLY and CDR2 FYNNEI. The CDR3 length is 14 residues. The source of this sequence is an adult man with Graves' disease, either hyperthyroidism or ophthalmopathy (not recorded which). The V and J genes are TRBV2 and TRBJ1-5; 9 positions match TRBD1. The sample was peripheral blood or thyroid tissue (not recorded which). CDR3 DNA sequence: TGTGCCAGCAGGCCCGGGACAGGGAACGGGCCCCAGCATTTT. Its protein is CASRPGTGNGPQHF.